This entry is about one T cell receptor beta chain. This clone has just a few counts. The specificity of this receptor is unknown. There are no base qualities to consult, and no much larger clone falls within one base. Looking up the germline V gene yields CDR1 MNHEY and CDR2 SVGAGI. A distance of 16 bases separates the germline ends of V and J, which lose 1 base and 10 bases respectively. From its cysteine to its phenylalanine, the CDR3 spans 15 amino acids. Just CDR3 DNA is preserved here, 45 bases in frame from base 1. Library preparation employed the immunoSEQ multiplex PCR assay. For the multiplex PCR, a mixture combining 60 forward primers for TCR Vbeta segments and 13 reverse primers for TCR Jbeta segments was used. The CDR3 region of rearranged TCR beta genes was amplified from genomic DNA with a multiplex PCR assay. On the Illumina HiSeq System, the amplified TCR beta libraries were sequenced as 87-base-pair reads. In the original analysis: In a later analysis, tens of millions of unique TCR beta chains were counted across the 500 to 850 repertoires, and approximately 11 million of these chains were shared by at least two donors. Raw reads were error-corrected and collapsed into unique sequences with a nearest-neighbor algorithm that merged closely related sequences to remove PCR and sequencing errors. CDR3 sequences were aligned to IMGT reference sequences to assign V, D and J gene segments. For a sequence to be retained, at least a six-nucleotide match to both a V gene segment and a J gene segment was required. A rearrangement counted as productive if the CDR3 had no stop codons and remained in frame with V and J, and every other rearrangement counted as non-productive. Following IMGT convention, CDR3 was defined as the stretch from the second conserved V-encoded cysteine to the conserved J-encoded phenylalanine. The earlier analysis of 587 of the donors excluded any sequence lacking an unambiguous match to a single V gene segment. An earlier analysis of 550 to 650 of the donors classified V segments as functional when productive rearrangements were above 56.7% and as segregating when the standard deviation between donors was above 5%. To diagnose cytomegalovirus status from the catalog of TCR beta chain sequences, a statistical classification framework was built. In a later analysis, V and J genes were assigned by comparing TCR nucleotide sequences against IMGT/GENE-DB human TR gene sequences. In a later analysis, CDR3 sequences and most-parsimonious VDJ recombination scenarios were assigned using the TCRdist pipeline. A later analysis defined each TCR beta chain by its CDR3 amino acid sequence plus V-gene family, and excluded reads lacking a unique V-gene family. A later analysis removed 450 to 600 highly shared, low-generation-probability nucleotide sequences to deal with suspected cross-contamination and a sequencing artifact. For each public chain, a later analysis derived a clonal expansion index from normalized ranks of inferred template counts within each repertoire. A later analysis computed generation probabilities with a VDJ recombination model fitted to out-of-frame rearrangements, and checked the results against IGoR. Hypergeometric tests were used in a later analysis to score TCR-TCR, TCR-HLA and TCR-CMV co-occurrence, with a repertoire-size bias correction applied to the TCR pairs. To estimate false discovery rates, a later analysis permuted the HLA or CMV assignments 20 times. In a later analysis, co-occurring TCRs were grouped with DBSCAN, and TCRdist sequence similarity was added when clustering was performed within HLA-allele-positive subsets. Repertoires with fewer than 30,000 or more than 120,000 public chains, plus five repertoires with anomalous nucleotide sharing, were excluded from co-occurrence clustering. Not all clones reach the TCRdb copy of this immuneACCESS table, which keeps in-frame sequences only. Checked studies attribute under half of the gap to unresolved V genes and leave the rest unexplained. V, J and clone size derive from that table, while D and trimming were established from the DNA sequence. This sample is represented by some 170,000 clones; 60% to 75% of them were singletons. The ten largest clones take up 2.5% to 3.5% of the sample.

The sample comes from a study of cytomegalovirus exposure and HLA in healthy donors (dated by TCRdb to 2016 to 2017). Regarding the complete study: An earlier analysis of several hundred of the donors reported 250 to 350 Gb of sequence data and approximately 110 million unique TCR beta sequences from roughly 180 million T cells. An early release that covered approximately 600 HLA-typed donors contained approximately 300 gigabases of sequencing data and about 84 million unique TCR sequences. Among the roughly 400 genotyped donors, more than 70% belonged to the genetic ancestry cluster associated with self-reported Caucasian donors. The aim of the study was to test whether cataloging public T cell receptors could identify signatures of past pathogen exposure. The T cell repertoires of some 670 subjects were profiled by immunosequencing and related to cytomegalovirus serostatus. Besides the first cohort of roughly 700 subjects, a separate validation cohort made up of around 120 different subjects was used. To predict cytomegalovirus infection status, the study brought together high-throughput TCR immunosequencing, statistical association of individual TCRs with disease status, and machine learning. To study patterns of TCR occurrence, a later analysis re-analyzed previously published TCR beta repertoires from several hundred donors and added high-resolution HLA genotyping. The later analysis used no new phenotypic data to find candidate immune exposures, relying instead on TCR beta sequences and their occurrence across donors. To decide whether each TCR beta V gene segment behaved as functional or pseudogenic, an earlier analysis of nearly 600 of the donors relied on high-throughput TCR beta sequencing. Donor age, sex, ethnicity and CMV serostatus were compiled alongside the repertoire data. A later genetic analysis took genome-wide SNP genotypes for about three fifths of the 666 donors and used that subset as a discovery cohort. All discovery cohort repertoires had been generated on a single sequencing platform. HLA typing covered class I and class II loci at four-digit resolution. The number of donors typed differed by locus, with 629-630 for A, B, C, DRB1 and DQB1, more than 500 for DQA1, over 600 for DPA1, and 450 to 480 for DPB1. Roughly 5 DR-DQ haplotypes were handled as single units for association and clustering, since linkage in the cohort was strong. Across some 400 genotyped donors of the cohort, an average of roughly 250,000 unique TCR beta nucleotide sequences per donor were sequenced, and roughly 18% of those sequences were non-productive. Results and caveats for the whole study, not just this receptor: In vitro tests confirmed that a few of the cytomegalovirus-associated TCR beta chains recognize cytomegalovirus antigens. A cluster of highly shared sequence variants was judged likely to represent a technical artifact of the sequencing pipeline. A later analysis found that most CMV-associated TCR beta chains appeared HLA-restricted, with HLA associations seemingly driven largely by CMV exposure. An association between a missense DCLRE1C variant and V-gene and J-gene trimming of TCR beta chains was found in a later genetic analysis and replicated in an independent cohort. CMV serostatus was the only immune exposure information available for the cohort. An earlier analysis of approximately 530 of the donors showed that most TCR beta V segments appeared in productive rearrangements either about 90% or about 30% of the time, which broadly matched IMGT annotations. Specific HLA alleles were associated with 16,951 TCR beta sequences at a false discovery rate of 0.05 in a later analysis. Compared with the roughly 670-donor mean, donors in an Asian-associated ancestry cluster had fewer N-insertions in productive TCRs, according to a later genetic analysis. HLA typing was unavailable for some donors at each locus, so association tests used only the typed subset. Roughly uniform sequencing depth across donors was assumed in presence/absence analyses, although this assumption may not hold. Across donors, most TCR sequences were observed very rarely, whereas some public TCRs were present in many individuals. Because the 87-base-pair reads could not distinguish some IMGT-functional V segments, including TRBV6-2 and TRBV6-3, those segments were excluded. Assigning TCR associations to individual alleles was difficult when HLA alleles, especially DR and DQ, strongly co-occurred. Because counts were too low, about 18 rarely observed V segments, including chromosome 9 orphons, were excluded from the earlier analysis of under 650 of the donors. A later analysis found that HLA-associated TCR beta chains were more clonally expanded and had lower generation probabilities than equally common non-associated chains. A further reported finding was that TCR beta sequences accurately predicted the HLA-A and HLA-B alleles for most subjects in the first cohort. A later analysis reported that several top co-occurrence clusters appeared linked to parvovirus B19, influenza, CMV and Epstein-Barr virus. Correlated functional status among segregating V segments might reflect linkage disequilibrium, but an unknown experimental factor could not be ruled out. The classifier was reported to diagnose cytomegalovirus status with high specificity and sensitivity in both the original and validation cohorts. In a later analysis, TCR association rates were found to vary across HLA loci, with the most associated TCRs seen for DRB1 alleles and the fewest for HLA-C alleles. In this cohort, only TCR beta chains were sequenced, and detectable features were limited by the absence of alpha or paired-chain data. The study listed 150 to 200 TCR beta chains as associated with cytomegalovirus. According to the authors, the approach could potentially be generalized to other disease states and immunological phenotypes.

The cohort was made up of 650 to 700 healthy bone marrow donors. At the time of sampling, every cohort member was nominally healthy, though immune exposures that went unrecorded were likely present. The donor tested CMV seropositive, placing the donor among the roughly 270 seropositive members of the cohort. Each donor provided a peripheral blood sample, and peripheral blood mononuclear cells were used for TCR beta sequencing. Genomic DNA extraction from the blood cell samples was performed with the Qiagen DNeasy Blood Extraction Kit. The receptor comes from a woman in her forties or fifties in good health and CMV-seropositive. The rearrangement combines TRBV6-5 with TRBJ1-4; a weak D assignment points to TRBD1 (6 bases agree). Input material: PBMCs. The CDR3 is CASSYWEGEGGKLFF. The nucleotide sequence reads as follows: TGTGCCAGCAGTTACTGGGAAGGGGAGGGGGGAAAACTGTTTTTT.